These T cell receptor beta chains were read from a single sample in a study of T cell responses to AZD1222 COVID-19 vaccine. Libraries were prepared by immunoSEQ multiplex PCR; TCRdb keeps only in-frame clonotypes and omits some of them. The table shows nearly 95,000 clones, with approximately 92% occurring only once. Material: peripheral blood, obtained 28 days after the second AZD1222 dose. The receptor set was obtained from an adult who received the AZD1222 COVID-19 vaccine. Both conserved end residues are part of each CDR3. The order of the fields is D gene, V gene, clone size, J gene, CDR3 DNA, CDR3 protein. The D gene is left open where the match is weak. The listing skips clone size in some rows; elsewhere it reads once, few, many or a size class.

d_gene: -
v_gene: TRBV7-8
abundance: few
j_gene: TRBJ2-6
CDR3nt: TGTGCCAGCAGTCCTATGGCATCGTTCTCTGGGGCCAACGTCCTGACTTTC
CDR3aa: CASSPMASFSGANVLTF

d_gene: -
v_gene: TRBV19
abundance: -
j_gene: TRBJ1-5
CDR3nt: TGTGCCAGTAGTACGAACAGGGTTTTGGGGGGCAATCAGCCCCAGCATTTT
CDR3aa: CASSTNRVLGGNQPQHF

d_gene: -
v_gene: TRBV3-1/TRBV3-2
abundance: -
j_gene: TRBJ1-4
CDR3nt: TGTGCCAGCAGCCCAGGGAGTAGTGAAAAACTGTTTTTT
CDR3aa: CASSPGSSEKLFF

d_gene: -
v_gene: TRBV28
abundance: -
j_gene: TRBJ1-2
CDR3nt: TGTGCCAGCAGTACAGCAGCCTATGGCTACACCTTC
CDR3aa: CASSTAAYGYTF

d_gene: -
v_gene: TRBV15
abundance: -
j_gene: TRBJ1-5
CDR3nt: TGTGCCACCAGCAGGGGACATTCGAGTCAGCCCCAGCATTTT
CDR3aa: CATSRGHSSQPQHF

d_gene: TRBD2
v_gene: TRBV7-2
abundance: -
j_gene: TRBJ2-7
CDR3nt: TGTGCCAGCAGCTTAGACCCTAGCGGGGTCAACGAGCAGTACTTC
CDR3aa: CASSLDPSGVNEQYF

d_gene: -
v_gene: TRBV7-9
abundance: -
j_gene: TRBJ1-2
CDR3nt: TGTGCCAGCAGCTTAGCGGGGGACACTGGGCCCTACACCTTC
CDR3aa: CASSLAGDTGPYTF

d_gene: TRBD2
v_gene: TRBV20-1
abundance: -
j_gene: TRBJ2-2
CDR3nt: TGCAGTGCTAGTACGGGACTAGCGGGAAACACCGGGGAGCTGTTTTTT
CDR3aa: CSASTGLAGNTGELFF

d_gene: -
v_gene: TRBV10-2
abundance: -
j_gene: TRBJ2-7
CDR3nt: TGCGCCAGCAGACCGGGTCAGCCCTACGAGCAGTACTTC
CDR3aa: CASRPGQPYEQYF

d_gene: -
v_gene: TRBV3-1/TRBV3-2
abundance: -
j_gene: TRBJ1-2
CDR3nt: TGTGCCAGCAGGAGTCTAGCTAACTATGGCTACACCTTC
CDR3aa: CASRSLANYGYTF

d_gene: -
v_gene: TRBV7-9
abundance: -
j_gene: TRBJ1-6
CDR3nt: TGTGCCAGCAGCCGGGGACACCTCAATTCACCCCTCCACTTT
CDR3aa: CASSRGHLNSPLHF

d_gene: -
v_gene: TRBV29-1
abundance: -
j_gene: TRBJ2-2
CDR3nt: TGCAGCGTTGGACGGGGGTTGAGCACCGGGGAGCTGTTTTTT
CDR3aa: CSVGRGLSTGELFF

d_gene: TRBD1
v_gene: TRBV5-1
abundance: once
j_gene: TRBJ2-2
CDR3nt: TGCGCCAGCAGCTGGGGGGACAGGGACAACACCGGGGAGCTGTTTTTT
CDR3aa: CASSWGDRDNTGELFF

d_gene: TRBD2
v_gene: TRBV5-5
abundance: -
j_gene: TRBJ2-5
CDR3nt: TGTGCCAGCAGCTCGTGGACTAGCGGGGGGCAAGAGACCCAGTACTTC
CDR3aa: CASSSWTSGGQETQYF

d_gene: TRBD1
v_gene: TRBV10-3
abundance: -
j_gene: TRBJ2-7
CDR3nt: TGTGCCATCAGCCCGGACAGGGATCCCCGCTTTACGAAGCAGTACTTC
CDR3aa: CAISPDRDPRFTKQYF

d_gene: -
v_gene: TRBV12-3/TRBV12-4
abundance: -
j_gene: TRBJ1-1
CDR3nt: TGTGCCAGCAGCCCCACCAGCACTGAAGCTTTCTTT
CDR3aa: CASSPTSTEAFF

d_gene: -
v_gene: TRBV5-6
abundance: -
j_gene: TRBJ1-4
CDR3nt: TGTGCCAGCACCATATGGGTCCTCAATGAAAAACTGTTTTTT
CDR3aa: CASTIWVLNEKLFF

d_gene: -
v_gene: TRBV3-1/TRBV3-2
abundance: -
j_gene: TRBJ1-1
CDR3nt: TGTGCCAGCAGCGCCGCATGGGGAGACACTGAAGCTTTCTTT
CDR3aa: CASSAAWGDTEAFF

d_gene: TRBD1
v_gene: TRBV5-1
abundance: -
j_gene: TRBJ2-7
CDR3nt: TGCGCCAGCAAAGGACAGGGGGCAGCCTACGAGCAGTACTTC
CDR3aa: CASKGQGAAYEQYF

d_gene: -
v_gene: TRBV5-6
abundance: -
j_gene: TRBJ1-2
CDR3nt: TGTGCCAGCAGCTTGGTGGGGCCAGGGGTGTTTAACTATGGCTACACCTTC
CDR3aa: CASSLVGPGVFNYGYTF

d_gene: TRBD1
v_gene: TRBV11-2
abundance: -
j_gene: TRBJ2-2
CDR3nt: TGTGCCAGCAGCTTACTCGGGACAGGGGGTTCGCGTACCGGGGAGCTGTTTTTT
CDR3aa: CASSLLGTGGSRTGELFF

d_gene: -
v_gene: TRBV7-2
abundance: -
j_gene: TRBJ2-1
CDR3nt: TGTGCCAGCAGCGATAGGGTAGACCTGGAGCAGTTCTTC
CDR3aa: CASSDRVDLEQFF

d_gene: -
v_gene: TRBV11-2
abundance: -
j_gene: TRBJ2-1
CDR3nt: TGTGCCAGCAGCTTAGATCGGGGGGCCCGGAATGAGCAGTTCTTC
CDR3aa: CASSLDRGARNEQFF

d_gene: TRBD2
v_gene: TRBV13
abundance: -
j_gene: TRBJ2-7
CDR3nt: TGTGCCAGCAGCGTGGGGGGGACCTCCTACGAGCAGTACTTC
CDR3aa: CASSVGGTSYEQYF

d_gene: -
v_gene: TRBV30
abundance: once
j_gene: TRBJ2-1
CDR3nt: TGTGCCTGGACCGTGCAGGGTGGGGATGAGCAGTTCTTC
CDR3aa: CAWTVQGGDEQFF

d_gene: -
v_gene: TRBV27
abundance: -
j_gene: TRBJ2-2
CDR3nt: TGTGCCAGCAGTTCAAACACCGGGGAGCTGTTTTTT
CDR3aa: CASSSNTGELFF

d_gene: -
v_gene: TRBV5-1
abundance: once
j_gene: TRBJ1-1
CDR3nt: TGCGCCAGCCGCCAGATTACAGGGATGAACACTGAAGCTTTCTTT
CDR3aa: CASRQITGMNTEAFF

d_gene: -
v_gene: TRBV6-6
abundance: -
j_gene: TRBJ1-5
CDR3nt: TGTGCCAGCAGTCCCGGCGGGGACAATCAGCCCCAGCATTTT
CDR3aa: CASSPGGDNQPQHF

d_gene: -
v_gene: TRBV6-5
abundance: -
j_gene: TRBJ2-2
CDR3nt: TGTGCCAGTAACAGGGATGGCGGGGAGCTGTTTTTT
CDR3aa: CASNRDGGELFF

d_gene: -
v_gene: TRBV4-2
abundance: -
j_gene: TRBJ2-7
CDR3nt: TGTGCCAGCAGCCAAGTTTCCGGGAATACCTACGAGCAGTACTTC
CDR3aa: CASSQVSGNTYEQYF

d_gene: -
v_gene: TRBV9
abundance: -
j_gene: TRBJ1-2
CDR3nt: TGTGCCAGCAAAGGGGCAGTTCTTGGTGGCTACACCTTC
CDR3aa: CASKGAVLGGYTF

d_gene: -
v_gene: TRBV30
abundance: -
j_gene: TRBJ1-3
CDR3nt: TGTGCCTCCCAAACAGGGTTCGGAAACACCATATATTTT
CDR3aa: CASQTGFGNTIYF

d_gene: -
v_gene: TRBV5-8
abundance: -
j_gene: TRBJ2-1
CDR3nt: TGTGCCAGCAGCCCGGGACCCGTGGCGCAGTTCTTC
CDR3aa: CASSPGPVAQFF

d_gene: TRBD1
v_gene: TRBV27
abundance: -
j_gene: TRBJ1-1
CDR3nt: TGTGCCAGCAGTCCCGGGACAGGGAAGGCTTTCTTT
CDR3aa: CASSPGTGKAFF

d_gene: -
v_gene: TRBV7-8
abundance: -
j_gene: TRBJ1-6
CDR3nt: TGTGCCAGCAGCTTCGGGGGCTATTCACCCCTCCACTTT
CDR3aa: CASSFGGYSPLHF

d_gene: TRBD1
v_gene: TRBV19
abundance: -
j_gene: TRBJ1-4
CDR3nt: TGTGCCAGTAGTACCGGACAGGCCCCCCCCAGGGAAAAACTGTTTTTT
CDR3aa: CASSTGQAPPREKLFF